Listed here is a single T cell receptor (beta chain). These data come from a study of blood T cell repertoires in COVID-19. Study-wide context: The study drew acute and convalescent COVID-19 samples from the United States, Italy and Spain. PBMCs, B-cell-depleted T cells, or T cells were the source of the cDNA or gDNA that made up the material.

V was pared by 4 bases and J by 0 bases, with 17 bases between. Germline CDR1 and CDR2: SGDLS and YYNGEE. This CDR3 spans 17 amino acids. As processed by the authors: Reference gene primer amplification yielded estimated nucleated cell counts. The data were produced by immunoSEQ multiplex PCR, yet TCRdb's version contains in-frame clones alone and is incomplete. Clone size and the V and J calls come from that table; the DNA yielded D and trimming. Of approximately 30,000 clones in the sample, approximately 80% were seen once. The rearrangement joins TRBV9 to TRBJ1-5, with D possibly TRBD1 on 5 matching bases. This TCR derives from an older man with active COVID-19. Input material: peripheral blood. The CDR3 nucleotides are TGTGCCAGCAGCCTCCGACACACAGGAGTTAGCAATCAGCCCCAGCATTTT. Translating it yields CASSLRHTGVSNQPQHF.